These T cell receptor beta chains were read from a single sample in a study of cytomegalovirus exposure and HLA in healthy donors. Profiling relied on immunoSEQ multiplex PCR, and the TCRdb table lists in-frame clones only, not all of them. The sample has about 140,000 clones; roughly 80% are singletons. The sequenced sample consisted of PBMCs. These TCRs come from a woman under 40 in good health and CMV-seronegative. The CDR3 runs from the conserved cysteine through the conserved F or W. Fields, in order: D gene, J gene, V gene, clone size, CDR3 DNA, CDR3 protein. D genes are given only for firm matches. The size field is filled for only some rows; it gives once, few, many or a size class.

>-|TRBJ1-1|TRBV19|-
TGTGCCAGTAGTGTCAGGGGAGTCGGCACTGAAGCTTTCTTT
CASSVRGVGTEAFF
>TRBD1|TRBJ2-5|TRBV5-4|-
TGTGCCAGCAGCTCCACCCCACAGGGGTTCCAAGAGACCCAGTACTTC
CASSSTPQGFQETQYF
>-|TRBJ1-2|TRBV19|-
TGTGCCAGTAGTGGCTCCGGGACAGGCTACACCTTC
CASSGSGTGYTF
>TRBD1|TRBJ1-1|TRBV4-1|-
TGCGCCAGCAGCTTACCTCAGGTCCCGGGACAGGGGGCCCTGAACACTGAAGCTTTCTTT
CASSLPQVPGQGALNTEAFF
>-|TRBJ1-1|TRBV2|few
TGTGCCAGCAGTGAACGGCAGGGGAAAGCTTTCTTT
CASSERQGKAFF
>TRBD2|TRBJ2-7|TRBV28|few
TGTGCCAGCCGAATAGCGGGAGGGCCCTACGAGCAGTACTTC
CASRIAGGPYEQYF
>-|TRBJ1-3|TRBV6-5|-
TGTGCCAGCAGTTACTCCGGTGACTCTGGAAACACCATATATTTT
CASSYSGDSGNTIYF
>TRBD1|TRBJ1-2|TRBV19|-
TGTGCCAGTAGGCGGACAGGGCAGATCAACTATGGCTACACCTTC
CASRRTGQINYGYTF
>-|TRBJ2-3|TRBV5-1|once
TGCGCCAGCAGCTTGTTTGGTGGAGGCACAGATACGCAGTATTTT
CASSLFGGGTDTQYF
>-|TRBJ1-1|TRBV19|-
TGTGCCAGTAGTATAGTGGTCGGGGGGAACACTGAAGCTTTCTTT
CASSIVVGGNTEAFF
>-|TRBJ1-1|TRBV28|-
TGTGCCAGCATCCACCCGGAGGGGAAGGCTTTCTTT
CASIHPEGKAFF
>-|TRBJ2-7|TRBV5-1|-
TGCGCCAGCAGCTTGAGCACGGGACACGACGAGCAGTACTTC
CASSLSTGHDEQYF
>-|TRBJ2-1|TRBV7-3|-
TGTGCCAGCAGCTACGGCACAGCCAATGAGCAGTTCTTC
CASSYGTANEQFF
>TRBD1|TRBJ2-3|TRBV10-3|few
TGTGCCATTGAGGGGGCGAACACAGATACGCAGTATTTT
CAIEGANTDTQYF
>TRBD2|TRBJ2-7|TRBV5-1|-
TGCGCCAGCAGCGGGGGACTAGCGGGAGTTCACGAGCAGTACTTC
CASSGGLAGVHEQYF
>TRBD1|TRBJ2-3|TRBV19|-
TGTGCCAGTAGTTTGGACAGGGGGCAGGATACGCAGTATTTT
CASSLDRGQDTQYF
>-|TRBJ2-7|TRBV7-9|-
TGTTCCAGCAGCTTAGATCCAGCCTACGAGCAGTACTTC
CSSSLDPAYEQYF
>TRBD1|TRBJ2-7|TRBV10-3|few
TGTGCCATCTCACCGGGACAGGCTTCCTACGAGCAGTACTTC
CAISPGQASYEQYF
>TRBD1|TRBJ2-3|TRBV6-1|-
TGTGCCAGCAGACAGGGGTGGACAGATACGCAGTATTTT
CASRQGWTDTQYF
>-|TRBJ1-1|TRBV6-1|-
TGTGCCAGCACCCAGGGGCGTTGGAACACTGAAGCTTTCTTT
CASTQGRWNTEAFF
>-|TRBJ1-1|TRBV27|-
TGTGCCAGCAGTTTTCAGGGAATGAACACTGAAGCTTTCTTT
CASSFQGMNTEAFF
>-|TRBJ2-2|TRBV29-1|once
TGCAGCGGTAGGGTAGGTGGGAGTGACGGGGAGCTGTTTTTT
CSGRVGGSDGELFF